The 5 T cell receptor beta chains below were found in one sample sequenced in a study of blood T cells in healthy people across ages. Together with a sample-barcoded 5' primer, a J-beta primer mix was included in a second PCR lasting roughly 6 to 12 cycles. TCRdb recomputed calls from the 5' RACE reads with MiXCR, one row per CDR3 protein. The sample yields over 700,000 distinct CDR3 sequences, 40% to 65% seen once. Sequenced input: blood. These receptors were taken from an elderly man in good health.

In DNA form, the CDR3 reads TGTGCCACCAGCAGAGGGGGGACTAGCGGTTACAATGAGCAGTTCTTC. Protein sequence: CATSRGGTSGYNEQFF. This chain joins TRBV15 and TRBJ2-1; 11 positions agree with TRBD2. V shed 1 base and J 4 bases; nucleotides not matched to a gene: 3. Per the germline V gene, CDR1 is LNHNV and CDR2 is YYDKDF (reference sequence). The CDR3 totals 16 residues.

In regard to this clonotype: A read error may produce the germline difference seen at one junction end. The V gene is TRBV5-1, the J gene TRBJ2-5, with 15 bases identical to TRBD2. This CDR3 contains 16 residues. The V gene's germline CDR1 is SGHRS and CDR2 YFSETQ. DNA for the CDR3: TGCACCAGCAGCTTGGCGGGACTAGCGGGGGGCGAGACCCAGTACTTC. Its protein product is CTSSLAGLAGGETQYF. The entire variable domain, with the rest obtained from reference TRBV5-1 and TRBJ2-5, is as follows: KAGVTQTPRYLIKTRGQQVTLSCSPISGHRSVSWYQQTPGQGLQFLFEYFSETQRNKGNFPGRFSGRQFSNSRSEMNVSTLELGDSALYLCTSSLAGLAGGETQYFGPGTRLLVL.

This clonotype was picked up a small number of times. The gene calls are TRBV5-1 and TRBJ2-4; D ambiguous. The V gene's germline CDR1 is SGHRS and CDR2 YFSETQ. The CDR3 spans 11 residues. Trimming took off 5 bases at V and 5 bases at J, with 5 bases between the two ends. CDR3 nucleotide sequence: TGCGCCAGCAGTAACCAAAACATTCAGTACTTC. Encoded protein: CASSNQNIQYF.

The chain couples TRBV25-1 to TRBJ2-1; 10 bases match TRBD1. Per the germline V gene, CDR1 is MGHDK and CDR2 is SYGVNS. The CDR3 spans 17 residues. Trimming took 1 base from V and 9 from J; bases not matched to a gene: 12. CDR3 nucleotides: TGTGCCAGCAGTGAATTAACCCGGACAGGGGGGGGTCGTGAGCAGTTCTTC. Translation gives CASSELTRTGGGREQFF.

V usage is TRBV9 and J usage is TRBJ2-1; 9 bases are a match to TRBD2. With the DNA end fitting TRBJ2-7 better, the J assignment may be wrong. This CDR3 comprises 15 residues. The germline CDR1 and CDR2 sequences are SGDLS and YYNGEE. The DNA of the CDR3 is TGTGCCAGCAGCGTAGGCGGGGGGGTCTACAATGAGCAGTACTTC. Translating gives CASSVGGGVYNEQYF.